This TCR beta chain emerged from a study of OX40 agonist ivuxolimab in advanced cancers. Across the whole study: Given to patients was ivuxolimab, an agonistic anti-OX40 (CD134) antibody. Of the patients, three showed partial responses, one with hepatocellular carcinoma and two with cutaneous melanoma.

About this clone: The target antigen is unknown.

Notes on the study in general: Antigen specificity of clonally expanded peripheral T cells was not established. Relative to CD4+ cells, CD8+ T cells on average had more expanded clones.

Data came from immunoSEQ multiplex PCR; TCRdb stores just in-frame clones and leaves some out. The sample contains some 40,000 clones, more than 60% of which appear only once. From germline, CDR1 is MDHEN and CDR2 SYDVKM. CDR3 length: 18 amino acids. Trimming at V came to 1 base and at J to 6 bases, leaving 13 bases not matched to a gene. The chain couples TRBV28 to TRBJ2-7, with TRBD2 matching 12 bases. The TCR sequence derives from an adult with an advanced solid tumor such as melanoma, head and neck, liver or kidney cancer. The source was CD4+ or CD8+ T cells sorted from blood, collected in a trial of the OX40 agonist ivuxolimab. The CDR3, as DNA: TGTGCCAGCAGTTTATTCCCACTAGCGGGAGGAAGTATCGCCGAGCAGTACTTC. Translated: CASSLFPLAGGSIAEQYF.